The 13 T cell receptor beta chains below come from one sample, sequenced in a study of CD4 T cells in relation to SARS-CoV-2 and coronaviruses. CD4+ T cells from unexposed donors were obtained before the COVID-19 pandemic (2011-2018). After less than 11 days of culture, CD4+ T cells were isolated. These receptors lack a known antigen. Produced via immunoSEQ multiplex PCR; TCRdb's table is partial and in-frame only. The data show 20,000 to 25,000 clones, approximately 72% seen once. Sequenced input: CD4+ T cells from PBMCs, cultured in vitro. The receptors were sampled from a human donor in good health.

CDR3 nucleotides: TGTGCCAGCAGCTCCTGGGGGATAAATGAAAAACTGTTTTTT. Its translation is CASSSWGINEKLFF. The chain carries TRBV5-5 and TRBJ1-4; TRBD1 is a possible D gene (5 bases). CDR1 SGHKS and CDR2 YYEKEE come from the germline V gene (reference sequence). CDR3 length: 14 amino acids. V was cut by 3 bases and J by 5 bases, with 11 bases left in between.

The rearrangement links TRBV5-1 to TRBJ2-7, with unresolved D. CDR3 length: 15 amino acids. CDR1 is SGHRS and CDR2 is YFSETQ in the germline V gene. V was cut by 1 base and J by 0 bases, with 11 bases left in between. CDR3 in amino acids: CASSLKGLSSYEQYF. DNA of the CDR3: TGCGCCAGCAGCTTGAAAGGTCTTAGCTCCTACGAGCAGTACTTC. Full variable domain (remainder filled in from reference TRBV5-1 and TRBJ2-7): KAGVTQTPRYLIKTRGQQVTLSCSPISGHRSVSWYQQTPGQGLQFLFEYFSETQRNKGNFPGRFSGRQFSNSRSEMNVSTLELGDSALYLCASSLKGLSSYEQYFGPGTRLTVT.

This clone was seen only a few times. The chain links TRBV27 to TRBJ2-7; the D gene is possibly TRBD1 (5 bases). V dropped 3 bases and J dropped 7 bases, with 16 bases sitting between them. From germline, CDR1 is MNHEY and CDR2 SMNVEV (reference sequence). CDR3 length: 14 residues. CDR3 DNA sequence: TGTGCCAGCAGTTTCGGTGACAGTGTGAGTGAGCAGTACTTC. Translating gives CASSFGDSVSEQYF.

The chain combines TRBV5-4 with TRBJ2-2; the D gene is possibly TRBD1 (5 bases). Germline lookup yields CDR1 SGHNT and CDR2 YYREEE (reference sequence). Between the trimmed V and J ends, which lost 4 bases and 7 bases, there was a span of 11 bases. The length of the CDR3 is 13 residues. The CDR3 region has the DNA TGTGCCAGCAGCATAGACAGTATCGGGGAGCTGTTTTTT. Encoded protein: CASSIDSIGELFF.

The sample holds one count of this clone. The chain carries TRBV11-3 and TRBJ2-3; 8 bases line up with TRBD2. Germline CDR1 reads SGHNT; CDR2 reads YENEEA. This CDR3 has 16 residues. J was trimmed by 4 bases and V by 5 bases; bases with no gene match: 11. The CDR3 nucleotides read TGTGCCAGCAGCCCCGGTCAAGCGGGAGAGTCAGATACGCAGTATTTT. Encoded protein: CASSPGQAGESDTQYF.

CDR3 nucleotides: TGTGCCACCAGCAGCGGGACAGCACGGACCGGGGAGCTGTTTTTT. Its translation: CATSSGTARTGELFF. V usage is TRBV15 and J usage is TRBJ2-2; 7 nucleotides line up with TRBD1. The CDR3 consists of 15 residues. V shed 3 bases and J 5 bases; nucleotides not matched to a gene: 6. CDR1 is LNHNV and CDR2 is YYDKDF in the germline V gene (reference sequence).

This chain links TRBV6-5 with TRBJ2-7; D not certain. The CDR3 has 11 residues. Germline values: CDR1 MNHEY, CDR2 SVGAGI. V dropped 7 bases and J dropped 3 bases, with 7 bases sitting between them. The CDR3 sequence is CASMVNYEQYF. CDR3 nucleotide sequence: TGTGCCAGCATGGTCAACTACGAGCAGTACTTC.

The chain uses TRBV3-1 (or the pseudogene TRBV3-2) and TRBJ2-7, with D unresolved. V lost 3 bases, J lost 2 bases, and 5 bases lay in between. This CDR3 spans 12 amino acids. Per the germline V gene, CDR1 is LGHDT and CDR2 is YNNKEL (reference sequence). The CDR3 sequence is CASSQTTYEQYF. CDR3 nucleotide sequence: TGTGCCAGCAGCCAGACAACCTACGAGCAGTACTTC.

The chain carries TRBV5-8 and TRBJ2-2, with D possibly TRBD2 on 5 matching bases. V was cut by 4 bases and J by 8 bases, with 12 bases left in between. Germline V gene lookup returns CDR1 SGHTS and CDR2 YDEGEE. This CDR3 is 13 amino acids long. The CDR3 DNA sequence: TGTGCCAGCAGCCCACACTTAGCGGGGGAGCTGTTTTTT. It specifies CASSPHLAGELFF.

V is TRBV12-3 or TRBV12-4 and J is TRBJ2-7; no reliable D call. V was pared by 7 bases and J by 0 bases, with 7 bases between. The CDR3 spans 12 residues. CDR3 sequence (DNA): TGTGCCAGCACCCAGGACTCCTACGAGCAGTACTTC. It codes for CASTQDSYEQYF.

This chain uses TRBV25-1 with TRBJ1-1; no firm D call. Germline-derived CDR1 and CDR2 are MGHDK and SYGVNS. V lost 2 bases and J lost 5, with 9 bases in between. This CDR3 comprises 13 residues. For the CDR3, the DNA is TGTGCCAGCAGTGAACTCGGAGAAACTGAAGCTTTCTTT. Protein: CASSELGETEAFF.

The gene calls are TRBV12-5 and TRBJ2-5; TRBD2 matches 8 bases. This CDR3 has 13 amino acids. The ends lost 3 bases at V and 3 bases at J; junction bases unmatched: 0. Germline V lookup: CDR1 LGHNT, CDR2 FRNRAP. The CDR3 DNA reads TGTGCTAGTGGTTTCGGGGGGGAAGAGACCCAGTACTTC. Translation gives CASGFGGEETQYF. Combining the CDR3 with reference TRBV12-5 and TRBJ2-5 gives the whole variable domain DARVTQTPRHKVTEMGQEVTMRCQPILGHNTVFWYRQTMMQGLELLAYFRNRAPLDDSGMPKDRFSAEMPDATLATLKIQPSEPRDSAVYFCASGFGGEETQYFGPGTRLLVL.

The J gene is TRBJ2-3, the V gene TRBV19, with D tentatively TRBD2 (5 bases). V was pared by 6 bases and J by 6 bases, with 13 bases between. In germline, CDR1 is LNHDA, CDR2 SQIVND (reference sequence). CDR3 length: 13 amino acids. CDR3 DNA: TGTGCCAGTAGCTCAACCGGGGAGGATACGCAGTATTTT. Protein product: CASSSTGEDTQYF.